The 12 T cell receptor beta chains presented below share a single source sample, sequenced in a study of blood T cell repertoires in COVID-19. TCRdb's copy holds only in-frame clones and misses some; the assay was immunoSEQ multiplex PCR. The sample includes about 140,000 clones, approximately 84% of them seen just once. Sequenced sample: PBMCs or T cells enriched from blood (not recorded which). All receptors come from a woman aged 45-59 years with acute COVID-19.

The genes are TRBV4-3 and TRBJ2-7; D possibly corresponds to TRBD2 (5 bases). Per germline, CDR1 LGHNA and CDR2 YSLEER. Trimming took off 1 base at V and 1 base at J, with 11 bases between the two ends. The CDR3 sequence is 15 residues long. As DNA, the CDR3 is TGCGCCAGCAGCCAAGCGCTAGCACAGTCCTACGAGCAGTACTTC. Amino acid sequence: CASSQALAQSYEQYF.

This chain uses TRBV5-1 with TRBJ1-1; 9 nucleotides agree with TRBD1. The germline gives CDR1 SGHRS, CDR2 YFSETQ. The CDR3 has 14 residues. Trimming removed 0 bases from V and 6 bases from J; junction bases left unmatched: 3. In DNA, the CDR3 is TGCGCCAGCAGCTTGGTACAGGGGGCGGCTGAAGCTTTCTTT. Its protein product is CASSLVQGAAEAFF.

The chain joins TRBV7-8 to TRBJ2-7; 8 positions agree with TRBD1. CDR3 length: 16 amino acids. The V gene's germline CDR1 is SGHVS and CDR2 FQNEAQ. J gave up 6 bases and V 4 bases, and 14 bases lay outside the gene matches. CDR3 bases: TGTGCCAGCAGCTCCAACTCAGGGGGCGGTCTGCCCGAGCAGTACTTC. It codes for CASSSNSGGGLPEQYF.

This clone was seen once. As DNA, the CDR3 is TGTGCCAGCTCACCACAGACTAGCGGGAGTGGCACAGATACGCAGTATTTT. It encodes CASSPQTSGSGTDTQYF. This sequence joins TRBV18 and TRBJ2-3; the match to TRBD2 covers 12 bases. The CDR3 runs 17 residues. The J segment lost 1 base and the V segment lost 1 base, leaving 3 bases of the junction unmatched. Germline V gives CDR1 KGHSH, CDR2 LQKENI.

The chain couples TRBV2 to TRBJ2-1; D gene ambiguous. Looked up from germline, CDR1 is SNHLY and CDR2 is FYNNEI. The CDR3 consists of 16 residues. The V end lost 2 bases, the J end lost 3 bases, and 14 bases lay between the germline ends. Here the CDR3 DNA reads TGTGCCAGCAGTGAAATGATGCCGGTTAACTACAATGAGCAGTTCTTC. Translated: CASSEMMPVNYNEQFF.

The CDR3 bases are TGTGCCAGCAGCTTCGGGAGCCCATCAACTAATGAAAAACTGTTTTTT. This encodes CASSFGSPSTNEKLFF. V and J are TRBV5-8 and TRBJ1-4; D is undetermined. Germline V gene lookup returns CDR1 SGHTS and CDR2 YDEGEE. The CDR3 sequence is 16 residues long. V was trimmed by 2 bases and J by 0 bases, leaving 11 bases between them.

This chain connects TRBV5-1 to TRBJ1-6, with D perhaps TRBD1 (6 bases). The CDR3 sequence is 15 residues long. The ends were cut back, 5 bases at V and 0 bases at J, with 9 bases in the middle. Germline loops: CDR1 SGHRS, CDR2 YFSETQ. CDR3 sequence reads: CASRGTSSYNSPLHF. The CDR3 bases are TGCGCCAGCAGGGGGACAAGCTCCTATAATTCACCCCTCCACTTT.

The chain employs TRBV28 and TRBJ1-6; 9 bases are shared with TRBD1. The CDR3 totals 14 residues. The V gene end was trimmed by 6 bases and the J gene end by 11 bases; junction bases not matched to a gene: 8. CDR1 is MDHEN, CDR2 SYDVKM, per germline. CDR3 protein: CASRRDRASAPLHF. CDR3 nucleotide sequence: TGTGCCAGCAGGAGGGACAGGGCTAGCGCACCCCTCCACTTT.

This chain joins TRBV13 and TRBJ2-7; D is perhaps TRBD1 (6 bases). CDR3 length: 12 residues. V was pared by 5 bases and J by 6 bases, with 11 bases between. The germline V gene has CDR1 PRHDT and CDR2 FYEKMQ (reference sequence). CDR3 DNA sequence: TGTGCCAGCAGCCCCGACAGGTTCGAGCAGTACTTC. Protein: CASSPDRFEQYF. The whole variable domain, filled in from reference TRBV13 and TRBJ2-7, reads AAGVIQSPRHLIKEKRETATLKCYPIPRHDTVYWYQQGPGQDPQFLISFYEKMQSDKGSIPDRFSAQQFSDYHSELNMSSLELGDSALYFCASSPDRFEQYFGPGTRLTVT.

V gene TRBV13 combines with J gene TRBJ2-1, with TRBD2 identical over 8 bases. The CDR3 consists of 15 residues. Per the germline V gene, CDR1 is PRHDT and CDR2 is FYEKMQ (reference sequence). V lost 6 bases, J lost 0 bases, and 4 bases stayed unmatched. The CDR3 reads CASRTSGSSYNEQFF. For the CDR3, the DNA is TGTGCCAGCAGAACTAGCGGAAGCTCCTACAATGAGCAGTTCTTC.

This clone occurred once. The chain has TRBV12-3 or TRBV12-4 and TRBJ2-7; D possibly corresponds to TRBD1 (5 bases). The germline V and J ends were trimmed by 3 bases and 5 bases, with 11 bases remaining between them. CDR3 length equals 13 residues. In nucleotides, the CDR3 is TGTGCCAGCAGTTTGGGGCAGGCCCACGAGCAGTACTTC. It encodes CASSLGQAHEQYF.

J is TRBJ2-5 and V is TRBV5-1, with 11 bases identical to TRBD2. The CDR3 contains 18 residues. In germline, CDR1 is SGHRS, CDR2 YFSETQ. V shed 1 base and J 2 bases; nucleotides not matched to a gene: 10. CDR3 bases: TGCGCCAGCAGCTTGTTACTAGCGGGAGTGGGGGGGCAAGAGACCCAGTACTTC. It translates to CASSLLLAGVGGQETQYF.